These T cell receptor beta chains were read from a single sample in a study of shared clonotypes between healthy human individuals. Generated by immunoSEQ multiplex PCR, the TCRdb table keeps only in-frame clones and is missing some. The sample contains under 2.5 million clones, approximately 90% of which appear only once. Sequenced material: naive CD4+ T cells from PBMCs. All receptors derive from a young man in good health. Some clones in this sample may be carry-over from other donors' samples. Each CDR3 is given with its conserved first and last residue. Each record gives: J gene, clone size, V gene, D gene, CDR3 protein, CDR3 DNA. A D gene is named only where the DNA matches it firmly. Expanded clones get a size class; other rows say once, few or many, or leave the size out.

j_call: TRBJ2-7; clone_size: once; v_call: TRBV28; d_call: .; cdr3_aa: CASSSLANEQYF; cdr3_nt: TGTGCCAGCAGTTCCCTAGCGAACGAGCAGTACTTC
j_call: TRBJ1-1; clone_size: .; v_call: TRBV6-1; d_call: .; cdr3_aa: CASSYERNTEAFF; cdr3_nt: TGTGCCAGCAGCTACGAACGAAATACTGAAGCTTTCTTT
j_call: TRBJ2-3; clone_size: .; v_call: TRBV6-6; d_call: .; cdr3_aa: CASAAVSTDTQYF; cdr3_nt: TGTGCCAGCGCGGCAGTGAGCACAGATACGCAGTATTTT
j_call: TRBJ1-2; clone_size: .; v_call: TRBV9; d_call: TRBD1; cdr3_aa: CASSAGTGTNYGYTF; cdr3_nt: TGTGCCAGCAGCGCCGGGACAGGGACTAACTATGGCTACACCTTC
j_call: TRBJ2-5; clone_size: .; v_call: TRBV14; d_call: TRBD2; cdr3_aa: CASSQGLAVSRQETQYF; cdr3_nt: TGTGCCAGCAGCCAGGGACTAGCGGTCTCCCGACAAGAGACCCAGTACTTC
j_call: TRBJ1-2; clone_size: .; v_call: TRBV7-9; d_call: TRBD1; cdr3_aa: CASSLLGDRSPRGYTF; cdr3_nt: TGTGCCAGCAGCTTATTAGGGGACAGATCCCCCAGGGGCTACACCTTC
j_call: TRBJ2-2; clone_size: .; v_call: TRBV5-1; d_call: .; cdr3_aa: CASSSYIVGTGELFF; cdr3_nt: TGCGCCAGCAGCTCTTATATAGTGGGCACCGGGGAGCTGTTTTTT
j_call: TRBJ1-2; clone_size: .; v_call: TRBV29-1; d_call: TRBD1; cdr3_aa: CSVEVRGTGDYGYTF; cdr3_nt: TGCAGCGTTGAAGTAAGAGGGACAGGGGACTATGGCTACACCTTC
j_call: TRBJ2-5; clone_size: once; v_call: TRBV19; d_call: TRBD2; cdr3_aa: CASSIGGGSETQYF; cdr3_nt: TGTGCCAGTAGTATTGGGGGGGGGTCGGAGACCCAGTACTTC
j_call: TRBJ1-1; clone_size: .; v_call: TRBV27; d_call: TRBD1; cdr3_aa: CASAPTGFGTEAFF; cdr3_nt: TGTGCCAGCGCCCCGACAGGGTTTGGCACTGAAGCTTTCTTT
j_call: TRBJ1-5; clone_size: .; v_call: TRBV30; d_call: .; cdr3_aa: CAWSRAENQPQHF; cdr3_nt: TGTGCCTGGAGTCGGGCAGAGAATCAGCCCCAGCATTTT
j_call: TRBJ2-3; clone_size: .; v_call: TRBV5-4; d_call: .; cdr3_aa: CASSLMGFPDTQYF; cdr3_nt: TGTGCCAGCAGCTTGATGGGTTTCCCAGATACGCAGTATTTT
j_call: TRBJ2-5; clone_size: .; v_call: TRBV29-1; d_call: .; cdr3_aa: CSVVLTGQETQYF; cdr3_nt: TGCAGCGTGGTACTGACAGGTCAAGAGACCCAGTACTTC
j_call: TRBJ1-5; clone_size: .; v_call: TRBV29-1; d_call: .; cdr3_aa: CSVSVGPSNQPQHF; cdr3_nt: TGCAGCGTGTCAGTCGGCCCCTCCAATCAGCCCCAGCATTTT
j_call: TRBJ1-1; clone_size: few; v_call: TRBV6-5; d_call: TRBD1; cdr3_aa: CASSYSTGAEAFF; cdr3_nt: TGTGCCAGCAGTTACTCGACAGGGGCTGAAGCTTTCTTT
j_call: TRBJ1-1; clone_size: .; v_call: TRBV18; d_call: TRBD1; cdr3_aa: CASAGQGATAEAFF; cdr3_nt: TGTGCCAGCGCCGGACAGGGGGCGACCGCTGAAGCTTTCTTT
j_call: TRBJ2-4; clone_size: .; v_call: TRBV5-4; d_call: TRBD1; cdr3_aa: CASSLQGGQNIQYF; cdr3_nt: TGTGCCAGCAGCCTACAGGGGGGCCAAAACATTCAGTACTTC
j_call: TRBJ2-2; clone_size: .; v_call: TRBV19; d_call: .; cdr3_aa: CASSILGGRRGTGELFF; cdr3_nt: TGTGCCAGTAGTATTTTGGGCGGGCGAAGGGGCACCGGGGAGCTGTTTTTT
j_call: TRBJ2-7; clone_size: .; v_call: TRBV18; d_call: TRBD1; cdr3_aa: CASSRPGQGVYEQYF; cdr3_nt: TGTGCCAGCTCACGTCCGGGACAGGGAGTTTACGAGCAGTACTTC
j_call: TRBJ2-3; clone_size: .; v_call: TRBV19; d_call: TRBD1; cdr3_aa: CASRTAGGSSTQYF; cdr3_nt: TGTGCCAGTAGGACCGCAGGGGGCTCGAGTACGCAGTATTTT
j_call: TRBJ2-3; clone_size: .; v_call: TRBV5-1; d_call: TRBD2; cdr3_aa: CASTTYALAGGPDTQYF; cdr3_nt: TGCGCCAGCACGACGTACGCTCTAGCGGGAGGGCCAGATACGCAGTATTTT
j_call: TRBJ2-6; clone_size: .; v_call: TRBV14; d_call: .; cdr3_aa: CASTPLGANVLTF; cdr3_nt: TGTGCCAGCACGCCCCTCGGGGCCAACGTCCTGACTTTC
j_call: TRBJ2-7; clone_size: .; v_call: TRBV28; d_call: .; cdr3_aa: CASSLSGRAGSYEQYF; cdr3_nt: TGTGCCAGCAGTTTAAGTGGTAGAGCGGGTTCCTACGAGCAGTACTTC
j_call: TRBJ1-5; clone_size: .; v_call: TRBV5-5; d_call: TRBD1; cdr3_aa: CASSSVGTGDPRHQPQHF; cdr3_nt: TGTGCCAGCAGCTCGGTCGGGACAGGGGACCCCCGCCATCAGCCCCAGCATTTT
j_call: TRBJ1-4; clone_size: .; v_call: TRBV7-2; d_call: .; cdr3_aa: CASSSSGVNEKLFF; cdr3_nt: TGTGCCAGCAGCTCCTCAGGGGTTAATGAAAAACTGTTTTTT
j_call: TRBJ2-7; clone_size: .; v_call: TRBV7-2; d_call: TRBD1; cdr3_aa: CASSEDRPPFSSSYEQYF; cdr3_nt: TGTGCCAGCAGCGAGGACAGGCCCCCGTTCTCGAGCTCCTACGAGCAGTACTTC
j_call: TRBJ2-7; clone_size: .; v_call: TRBV27; d_call: TRBD2; cdr3_aa: CASSLSSGRGEQYF; cdr3_nt: TGTGCCAGCAGTTTATCTAGCGGGAGAGGCGAGCAGTACTTC
j_call: TRBJ1-3; clone_size: .; v_call: TRBV19; d_call: .; cdr3_aa: CASSIVPTSGNTIYF; cdr3_nt: TGTGCCAGTAGTATCGTTCCAACTTCTGGAAACACCATATATTTT
j_call: TRBJ2-7; clone_size: .; v_call: TRBV5-1; d_call: .; cdr3_aa: CASSLVGRGPTGEQYF; cdr3_nt: TGCGCCAGCAGCTTGGTTGGCAGGGGACCTACGGGTGAGCAGTACTTC
j_call: TRBJ2-5; clone_size: .; v_call: TRBV12-5; d_call: TRBD1; cdr3_aa: CASGYWTGYQETQYF; cdr3_nt: TGTGCTAGTGGTTATTGGACAGGGTATCAAGAGACCCAGTACTTC
j_call: TRBJ2-7; clone_size: .; v_call: TRBV6-1; d_call: TRBD2; cdr3_aa: CASSERGGSLHEQYF; cdr3_nt: TGTGCCAGCAGTGAACGAGGCGGGAGCCTCCACGAGCAGTACTTC
j_call: TRBJ2-5; clone_size: .; v_call: TRBV10-1; d_call: .; cdr3_aa: CASSESRADQETQYF; cdr3_nt: TGCGCCAGCAGTGAGTCGAGGGCCGACCAAGAGACCCAGTACTTC
j_call: TRBJ2-3; clone_size: .; v_call: TRBV7-6; d_call: .; cdr3_aa: CASSFGGGPSTDTQYF; cdr3_nt: TGTGCCAGCAGCTTTGGGGGAGGACCGTCCACAGATACGCAGTATTTT
j_call: TRBJ2-7; clone_size: .; v_call: TRBV28; d_call: TRBD1; cdr3_aa: CASLDRGSYEQYF; cdr3_nt: TGTGCCAGTCTGGACAGGGGCTCCTACGAGCAGTACTTC
j_call: TRBJ1-3; clone_size: .; v_call: TRBV7-9; d_call: .; cdr3_aa: CASSLGVSGNTIYF; cdr3_nt: TGTGCCAGCAGCTTAGGAGTCTCTGGAAACACCATATATTTT
j_call: TRBJ1-1; clone_size: .; v_call: TRBV6-6; d_call: .; cdr3_aa: CASGGTEAFF; cdr3_nt: TGTGCCAGCGGGGGGACTGAAGCTTTCTTT
j_call: TRBJ1-2; clone_size: few; v_call: TRBV20-1; d_call: .; cdr3_aa: CSVRTADGYTF; cdr3_nt: TGCAGTGTCAGGACAGCCGATGGCTACACCTTC
j_call: TRBJ1-2; clone_size: .; v_call: TRBV6-6; d_call: .; cdr3_aa: CASSYSGGKYGYTF; cdr3_nt: TGTGCCAGCAGTTACTCGGGAGGGAAGTATGGCTACACCTTC
j_call: TRBJ2-7; clone_size: .; v_call: TRBV28; d_call: .; cdr3_aa: CASSLVGWGYEQYF; cdr3_nt: TGTGCCAGCAGTTTAGTGGGTTGGGGCTACGAGCAGTACTTC
j_call: TRBJ2-3; clone_size: .; v_call: TRBV19; d_call: .; cdr3_aa: CATGGGGYTDTQYF; cdr3_nt: TGTGCCACCGGGGGAGGCGGATACACAGATACGCAGTATTTT
j_call: TRBJ1-4; clone_size: .; v_call: TRBV6-5; d_call: .; cdr3_aa: CASSRGAANEKLFF; cdr3_nt: TGTGCCAGCAGCCGGGGCGCGGCTAATGAAAAACTGTTTTTT
j_call: TRBJ1-1; clone_size: .; v_call: TRBV29-1; d_call: .; cdr3_aa: CSVRRILNTEAFF; cdr3_nt: TGCAGCGTTCGTCGGATTCTGAACACTGAAGCTTTCTTT
j_call: TRBJ2-1; clone_size: .; v_call: TRBV7-7; d_call: TRBD2; cdr3_aa: CASSSLAGAAYNEQFF; cdr3_nt: TGTGCCAGCAGCTCCCTAGCGGGAGCGGCCTACAATGAGCAGTTCTTC
j_call: TRBJ2-1; clone_size: .; v_call: TRBV9; d_call: TRBD2; cdr3_aa: CASSPRTSGYNEQFF; cdr3_nt: TGTGCCAGCAGCCCCAGGACTAGCGGATACAATGAGCAGTTCTTC
j_call: TRBJ1-3; clone_size: .; v_call: TRBV18; d_call: .; cdr3_aa: CASSPRADTSGNTIYF; cdr3_nt: TGTGCCAGCTCACCACGGGCGGACACCTCTGGAAACACCATATATTTT
j_call: TRBJ2-2; clone_size: .; v_call: TRBV5-6; d_call: TRBD2; cdr3_aa: CASSFYPAGANGELFF; cdr3_nt: TGTGCCAGCAGCTTTTACCCCGCGGGAGCGAACGGGGAGCTGTTTTTT
j_call: TRBJ2-6; clone_size: .; v_call: TRBV21-1; d_call: .; cdr3_aa: CASSHRDKAFKGSGANVLTF; cdr3_nt: TGTGCCAGCAGCCACCGGGACAAGGCCTTTAAGGGCTCTGGGGCCAACGTCCTGACTTTC
j_call: TRBJ2-5; clone_size: once; v_call: TRBV6-1; d_call: .; cdr3_aa: CASSEAWGPQETQYF; cdr3_nt: TGTGCCAGCAGTGAAGCATGGGGCCCCCAAGAGACCCAGTACTTC
j_call: TRBJ1-3; clone_size: .; v_call: TRBV9; d_call: .; cdr3_aa: CASSVRLLLSGNTIYF; cdr3_nt: TGTGCCAGCAGCGTCCGTCTTTTACTCTCTGGAAACACCATATATTTT
j_call: TRBJ2-3; clone_size: .; v_call: TRBV7-2; d_call: TRBD2; cdr3_aa: CASSSGGGTDTQYF; cdr3_nt: TGTGCCAGCAGCTCGGGGGGTGGCACAGATACGCAGTATTTT